The 25 T cell receptor beta chains listed next were all sequenced from one sample in a study of radiation and T cells in renal cell carcinoma. Time point specified: blood 4 weeks post-SBRT, at nephrectomy. Treatment of the sample: 15 Gy SBRT to primary tumor, nephrectomy 4 weeks later. Repertoires were generated with immunoSEQ multiplex PCR, while TCRdb's copy carries only in-frame clones and drops some. The sample records roughly 86,000 clones, just under 85% being singletons. Sequenced material: blood, taken from a patient whose treatment included radiotherapy and nephrectomy. The receptor set was obtained from a middle-aged man with renal cell carcinoma.

This chain uses TRBV5-1 with TRBJ2-5; D is possibly TRBD1 (5 bases). The CDR3 has 13 residues. Germline lookup yields CDR1 SGHRS and CDR2 YFSETQ. The V end was cut by 5 bases, the J end by 3 bases, with 11 bases between. CDR3 DNA sequence: TGCGCCAGCAGGATCGTAGGGGAAGAGACCCAGTACTTC. Its translation is CASRIVGEETQYF.

The rearrangement joins TRBV5-1 to TRBJ2-2; TRBD2 aligns across 7 bases. Germline assignment: CDR1 SGHRS and CDR2 YFSETQ. The length of the CDR3 is 15 residues. Trimming cost V 0 bases and J 6 bases; bases outside gene matches: 5. The CDR3 is CASSLALAGPGELFF. CDR3 coding DNA: TGCGCCAGCAGCTTGGCGTTAGCGGGTCCCGGGGAGCTGTTTTTT.

As for this clone: This sample includes further DNA sequences coding for the same CDR3. The chain has TRBV2 and TRBJ1-4, with D tentatively TRBD1 (5 bases). V gave up 7 bases and J gave up 10 bases, with 19 bases separating them. The CDR3 extends over 14 amino acids. The germline CDR1 and CDR2 sequences are SNHLY and FYNNEI. The CDR3 loop is CASTPGASFGKLFF. The CDR3 DNA sequence: TGTGCCAGCACCCCCGGGGCCTCCTTCGGAAAACTGTTTTTT. Based on the CDR3 plus reference TRBV2 and TRBJ1-4, the full variable domain is EPEVTQTPSHQVTQMGQEVILRCVPISNHLYFYWYRQILGQKVEFLVSFYNNEISEKSEIFDDQFSVERPDGSNFTLKIRSTKLEDSAMYFCASTPGASFGKLFFGSGTQLSVL.

The chain combines TRBV7-2 with TRBJ2-4; TRBD1 matches at 11 bases. V lost 2 bases, J lost 11 bases, and 2 bases stayed unmatched. The CDR3 sequence is 13 residues long. Germline lookup yields CDR1 SGHTA and CDR2 FQGNSA. The CDR3 DNA reads TGTGCCAGCAGCTTACTGGGACAGGGGGTTCAGTACTTC. It yields the protein CASSLLGQGVQYF.

The chain carries TRBV20-1 and TRBJ1-2; D uncertain. The germline gives CDR1 DFQATT, CDR2 SNEGSKA (reference sequence). This CDR3 spans 11 amino acids. Trimming took off 7 bases at V and 8 bases at J, with 14 bases between the two ends. The chain's CDR3 is CSVPEKGGYTF. In DNA, the CDR3 is TGCAGTGTTCCGGAAAAGGGCGGCTACACCTTC.

V is TRBV9 and J is TRBJ1-4; TRBD1 might be the D (6 bases). The CDR3 consists of 15 residues. V lost 4 bases, J lost 0 bases, and 10 bases lay in between. Germline-derived CDR1 and CDR2 are SGDLS and YYNGEE. CDR3 bases: TGTGCCAGCAGCTTGGGGACAACAACTAATGAAAAACTGTTTTTT. This codes for CASSLGTTTNEKLFF.

The chain has TRBV28 and TRBJ2-2; possible D gene TRBD2, 6 bases. Germline CDR1 is MDHEN and CDR2 is SYDVKM. The V and J ends lost 5 bases and 1 base respectively, with 8 bases between them. This CDR3 has 14 amino acids. The CDR3 sequence: CASSRGGNTGELFF. The CDR3 coding sequence is TGTGCCAGCAGTAGGGGAGGGAACACCGGGGAGCTGTTTTTT.

The chain carries TRBV7-2 and TRBJ1-1; the match to TRBD1 covers 7 bases. CDR3 length: 12 amino acids. Germline CDR1 reads SGHTA; CDR2 reads FQGNSA. Trimming at V came to 5 bases and at J to 8 bases, leaving 5 bases not matched to a gene. CDR3 loop: CASSETGIEAFF. In nucleotides, the CDR3 is TGTGCCAGCAGCGAGACAGGGATAGAAGCTTTCTTT.

The chain carries TRBV7-9 and TRBJ2-7; the match to TRBD1 covers 9 bases. The CDR3 is 14 residues long. Germline V lookup: CDR1 SEHNR, CDR2 FQNEAQ (reference sequence). V dropped 3 bases and J dropped 6; count of bases not matched to a gene: 6. CDR3 sequence reads: CASSLGQGVREQYF. CDR3 sequence (DNA): TGTGCCAGCAGCTTGGGACAGGGCGTCCGCGAGCAGTACTTC.

The chain combines TRBV29-1 with TRBJ2-3; tentatively, D is TRBD1 (7 bases). V was shortened by 3 bases and J by 0 bases, with 13 bases between the two germline ends. The CDR3 covers 15 residues. Looked up from germline, CDR1 is SQVTM and CDR2 is ANQGSEA. CDR3 nucleotide sequence: TGCAGCGTTGATACGACAGGGACTAGCACAGATACGCAGTATTTT. It yields the protein CSVDTTGTSTDTQYF.

The gene calls are TRBV11-2 and TRBJ1-2; D possibly corresponds to TRBD1 (5 bases). Germline lookup yields CDR1 SGHAT and CDR2 FQNNGV. The CDR3 consists of 13 residues. V lost 0 bases to trimming and J lost 6 bases, with 8 bases between them. The DNA of the CDR3 is TGTGCCAGCAGCTTAGACCAGGGCCATGGCTACACCTTC. Its translation is CASSLDQGHGYTF. The full variable domain, completed using reference TRBV11-2 and TRBJ1-2, is EAGVAQSPRYKIIEKRQSVAFWCNPISGHATLYWYQQILGQGPKLLIQFQNNGVVDDSQLPKDRFSAERLKGVDSTLKIQPAKLEDSAVYLCASSLDQGHGYTFGSGTRLTVV.

The chain uses TRBV2 and TRBJ2-6; D may be TRBD2 (5 bases). V lost 3 bases, J lost 2 bases, and 5 bases lay in between. Germline V gives CDR1 SNHLY, CDR2 FYNNEI. This CDR3 region has 14 residues. This CDR3 is CASSDGTGANVLTF. The CDR3 coding sequence is TGTGCCAGCAGTGACGGGACTGGGGCCAACGTCCTGACTTTC.

V and J are TRBV10-2 and TRBJ2-7; D uncertain. This CDR3 is 15 amino acids long. The germline CDR1 and CDR2 sequences are WSHSY and SAAADI. V lost 7 bases, J lost 3 bases, and 19 bases lay in between. The CDR3 DNA follows: TGCGCCAGCACTGACTGGACGGCGAGCCACTACGAGCAGTACTTC. Translating it yields CASTDWTASHYEQYF.

This sequence joins TRBV7-3 and TRBJ2-7; 13 bases are a match to TRBD2. J lost 6 bases, V lost 5 bases, and 10 bases had no gene match. Germline V gene data show CDR1 as SGHTA and CDR2 as FQGTGA. The CDR3 extends over 16 amino acids. The CDR3 DNA sequence: TGTGCCAGCAGCCCGGGGGGACTAGCGGGGACCGGCGAGCAGTACTTC. This encodes CASSPGGLAGTGEQYF.

This sequence joins TRBV9 and TRBJ1-1; D is possibly TRBD1 (5 bases). Germline loops: CDR1 SGDLS, CDR2 YYNGEE. The CDR3 totals 13 residues. Trimming stripped 0 bases from V and 6 bases from J, with 9 bases between. The CDR3 DNA reads as TGTGCCAGCAGCGTAGGGGCAGGGTCTGAAGCTTTCTTT. This encodes CASSVGAGSEAFF.

V is TRBV6-1 and J is TRBJ1-1, with TRBD1 matching 9 bases. Germline CDR1 reads MNHNS; CDR2 reads SASEGT. The CDR3 sequence is 16 residues long. After removal of 0 bases from V and 0 bases from J, the junction contained 2 bases not matched to a gene. The CDR3 loop is CASSEATGGLNTEAFF. The CDR3 region has the DNA TGTGCCAGCAGTGAAGCGACAGGGGGTCTGAACACTGAAGCTTTCTTT.

This rearrangement joins TRBV9 to TRBJ2-3; 11 bases map to TRBD2. The CDR3 length is 16 residues. The V and J ends lost 3 bases and 2 bases, in that order; junction bases with no gene match: 5. Germline CDR1 reads SGDLS; CDR2 reads YYNGEE. CDR3 sequence: CASSGPSGGHTDTQYF. DNA of the CDR3: TGTGCCAGCAGCGGGCCTAGCGGGGGGCACACAGATACGCAGTATTTT.

In its sample, this clone was seen a few times. V and J are TRBV18 and TRBJ1-6; 8 nucleotides line up with TRBD1. CDR1 is KGHSH and CDR2 is LQKENI in the germline V gene. V trimming: 2 bases; J trimming: 7 bases; junction bases outside the gene matches: 7. This CDR3 region has 16 residues. The CDR3 sequence: CASSPGWTGTNSPLHF. CDR3 nucleotides: TGTGCCAGCTCACCAGGATGGACAGGGACGAATTCACCCCTCCACTTT.

The V gene is TRBV19, the J gene TRBJ1-2; perhaps TRBD1 as D (6 bases). Germline V gene data show CDR1 as LNHDA and CDR2 as SQIVND (reference sequence). This CDR3 contains 14 residues. V lost 5 bases and J 3 bases, leaving 13 bases between the germline ends. In nucleotides, the CDR3 is TGTGCCAGTAGTTTCGAGGGGGGAGACTATGGCTACACCTTC. It codes for CASSFEGGDYGYTF.

This rearrangement joins TRBV7-2 to TRBJ2-5; D is perhaps TRBD1 (6 bases). Germline V gene lookup returns CDR1 SGHTA and CDR2 FQGNSA. The CDR3 sequence is 15 residues long. The ends were cut back, 5 bases at V and 3 bases at J, with 16 bases in the middle. In DNA form, the CDR3 reads TGTGCCAGCAGCAAACAGGGAATTGCGGAAGAGACCCAGTACTTC. Encoded protein: CASSKQGIAEETQYF. Looking up the rest from reference TRBV7-2 and TRBJ2-5 gives the full variable domain: GAGVSQSPSNKVTEKGKDVELRCDPISGHTALYWYRQSLGQGLEFLIYFQGNSAPDKSGLPSDRFSAERTGGSVSTLTIQRTQQEDSAVYLCASSKQGIAEETQYFGPGTRLLVL.

The chain joins TRBV19 to TRBJ1-1; no clear D. The CDR3 is 13 amino acids. Deletions cut 2 bases from V and 4 bases from J, with 8 bases between. The germline CDR1 and CDR2 sequences are LNHDA and SQIVND (reference sequence). Here the CDR3 reads CASSILGGTEAFF. CDR3 DNA: TGTGCCAGTAGTATATTAGGAGGCACTGAAGCTTTCTTT.

This sequence joins TRBV28 and TRBJ2-7; 7 bases are shared with TRBD1. Germline CDR1 MDHEN, CDR2 SYDVKM. V dropped 6 bases and J dropped 3; count of bases not matched to a gene: 11. The CDR3 has 15 residues. The CDR3 loop is CASSPDTGVGYEQYF. CDR3 nucleotide sequence: TGTGCCAGCAGCCCCGATACAGGGGTTGGCTACGAGCAGTACTTC.

The chain couples TRBV4-1 to TRBJ2-3, with TRBD2 matching 10 bases. This CDR3 has 17 residues. V lost 0 bases and J lost 6; bases outside the gene matches: 9. Germline assignment: CDR1 MGHRA and CDR2 YSYEKL. The DNA of the CDR3 is TGCGCCAGCAGCCAAGAGCGGGATCTAGCGGGGGAGGATACGCAGTATTTT. As protein: CASSQERDLAGEDTQYF.

V gene TRBV7-3 combines with J gene TRBJ1-2; no definite D call. The ends were cut back, 4 bases at V and 5 bases at J, with 11 bases in the middle. CDR3 size: 13 residues. Germline V gene data show CDR1 as SGHTA and CDR2 as FQGTGA. In nucleotides, the CDR3 is TGTGCCAGCAGCTCGGAGTTTGGGTATGGCTACACCTTC. Its translation is CASSSEFGYGYTF. Drawing the rest from reference TRBV7-3 and TRBJ1-2, the complete variable domain is GAGVSQTPSNKVTEKGKYVELRCDPISGHTALYWYRQSLGQGPEFLIYFQGTGAADDSGLPNDRFFAVRPEGSVSTLKIQRTERGDSAVYLCASSSEFGYGYTFGSGTRLTVV.

V and J are TRBV5-1 and TRBJ2-2; TRBD1 is a possible D gene (6 bases). The V end lost 4 bases, the J end lost 3 bases, and 13 bases lay between the germline ends. Germline lookup yields CDR1 SGHRS and CDR2 YFSETQ. The CDR3 contains 15 residues. The DNA for the CDR3 is TGCGCCAGCAGCGACGGCAGGGGAGACACCGGGGAGCTGTTTTTT. It codes for CASSDGRGDTGELFF.